This entry lists 7 T cell receptor beta chains sequenced from one sample in a study of T cell responses to AZD1222 COVID-19 vaccine. Libraries were prepared by immunoSEQ multiplex PCR; TCRdb keeps only in-frame clonotypes and omits some of them. The sample includes about 110,000 clones, around 90% of them seen just once. The starting material was peripheral blood, obtained on day 0 of AZD1222 vaccination. The receptor set was obtained from an adult in good health.

This chain joins TRBV6-2 or TRBV6-3 and TRBJ2-1; 8 bases are shared with TRBD2. V dropped 5 bases and J dropped 10; count of bases not matched to a gene: 16. This CDR3 contains 16 residues. From germline, CDR1 is MNHEY and CDR2 SVGEGT. The CDR3 here is CASSINPGTRVREQFF. CDR3 nucleotide sequence: TGTGCCAGCAGTATCAACCCCGGGACTAGGGTTCGCGAGCAGTTCTTC.

This chain joins TRBV6-6 and TRBJ1-1; D remains unclear. There are 13 residues in the CDR3. Germline V gene data show CDR1 as MNHNY and CDR2 as SVGAGI (reference sequence). V lost 5 bases and J 6 bases, leaving 13 bases between the germline ends. In DNA, the CDR3 is TGTGCCAGCAGTCCGAGGCAGGACGCTGAAGCTTTCTTT. As protein: CASSPRQDAEAFF.

The DNA of the CDR3 is TGTGCCAGTAGTATAGTGGCGGGCCTTTCCTACGAGCAGTACTTC. As protein: CASSIVAGLSYEQYF. V usage is TRBV19 and J usage is TRBJ2-7; D might be TRBD2 (5 bases). Germline V gene lookup returns CDR1 LNHDA and CDR2 SQIVND (reference sequence). V lost 1 base, J lost 1 base, and 11 bases lay in between. This CDR3 is built from 15 residues.

The chain employs TRBV10-3 and TRBJ1-2; D remains ambiguous. Germline CDR1 is ENHRY and CDR2 is SYGVKD. Deletions cut 4 bases from V and 5 bases from J, with 23 bases between. This CDR3 contains 17 residues. CDR3 nucleotides: TGTGCCATCAGTGCCCGCTCGGGAGTCTCATCCCCTTATGGCTACACCTTC. Amino acids: CAISARSGVSSPYGYTF.

The chain uses TRBV5-1 and TRBJ2-5, with D possibly being TRBD2 (6 bases). CDR1 is SGHRS, CDR2 YFSETQ, per germline. V was cut by 7 bases and J by 5 bases, with 18 bases left in between. CDR3 length: 14 residues. CDR3 coding DNA: TGCGCCAGCGGAGAGTCGGGGGAGGCTGAGACCCAGTACTTC. Protein sequence: CASGESGEAETQYF.

The chain recombines TRBV11-3 with TRBJ1-1; 8 bases agree with TRBD1. V was clipped by 6 bases and J by 4 bases; unmatched bases: 7. CDR3 length: 14 residues. Germline CDR1 and CDR2: SGHNT and YENEEA. The CDR3 DNA reads TGTGCCAGCAGTTCCAGGACAGGGCTCACTGAAGCTTTCTTT. Translating gives CASSSRTGLTEAFF.

V is TRBV7-2 and J is TRBJ2-3, with 15 bases matching TRBD2. The junction had 4 bases not matched to a gene; V was cut back by 4 bases and J by 5 bases. The CDR3 loop spans 16 amino acids. Germline values: CDR1 SGHTA, CDR2 FQGNSA. The CDR3, as DNA: TGTGCCAGCAGCTCTAGGGGACTAGCGGGAGGAGATACGCAGTATTTT. Amino acids: CASSSRGLAGGDTQYF. Using reference TRBV7-2 and TRBJ2-3 for the parts outside the CDR3, the full variable domain is GAGVSQSPSNKVTEKGKDVELRCDPISGHTALYWYRQSLGQGLEFLIYFQGNSAPDKSGLPSDRFSAERTGGSVSTLTIQRTQQEDSAVYLCASSSRGLAGGDTQYFGPGTRLTVL.